The source of this T cell receptor beta chain is a study of T cells in Graves' hyperthyroidism and ophthalmopathy. There are 16 residues in the CDR3. Trimming shortened V by 6 bases and J by 1 base, and 19 bases separated the two germline ends. This clonotype appeared a few times. Reasons for excluding patients were uncontrolled infection, other autoimmune disease, pregnancy or lactation. Amplification of TCR beta CDR3 regions used RNA as the template. A set of HTBI primers served as the primers for a first-round RT-PCR of the TCR CDR3. TCRdb used MiXCR to reprocess the multiplex PCR reads, holding one entry per CDR3 protein. Here the sample spans fewer than 650,000 distinct CDR3 sequences, around 50% being singletons.

The sample consisted of peripheral blood or thyroid tissue (not recorded which). This chain links TRBV12-3 or TRBV12-4 with TRBJ2-7; perhaps TRBD1 as D (5 bases). This sequence originates from an adult woman with Graves' disease, either hyperthyroidism or ophthalmopathy (not recorded which). CDR3 region: CASSPWAAGLSYEQYF. The DNA of the CDR3 is TGTGCCAGCAGCCCTTGGGCGGCAGGGCTTTCCTACGAGCAGTACTTC.